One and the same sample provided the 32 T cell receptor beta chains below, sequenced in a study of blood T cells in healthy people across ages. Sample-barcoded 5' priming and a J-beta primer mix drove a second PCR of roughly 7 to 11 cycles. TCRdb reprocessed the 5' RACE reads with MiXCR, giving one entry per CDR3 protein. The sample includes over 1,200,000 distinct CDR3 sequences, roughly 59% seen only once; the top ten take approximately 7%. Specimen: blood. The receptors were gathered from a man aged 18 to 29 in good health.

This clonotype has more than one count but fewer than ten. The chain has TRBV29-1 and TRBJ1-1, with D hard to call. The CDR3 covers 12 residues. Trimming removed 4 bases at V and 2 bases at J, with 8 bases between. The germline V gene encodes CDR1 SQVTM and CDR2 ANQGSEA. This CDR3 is CSVVTDNTEAFF. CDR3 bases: TGCAGCGTTGTGACGGATAACACTGAAGCTTTCTTT.

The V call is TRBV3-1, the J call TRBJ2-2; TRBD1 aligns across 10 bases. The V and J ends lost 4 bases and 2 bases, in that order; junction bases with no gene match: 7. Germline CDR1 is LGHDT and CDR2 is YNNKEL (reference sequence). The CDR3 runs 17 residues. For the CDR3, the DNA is TGTGCCAGCAGCCCGGAGACAGGGGGCTACAACACCGGGGAGCTGTTTTTT. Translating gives CASSPETGGYNTGELFF.

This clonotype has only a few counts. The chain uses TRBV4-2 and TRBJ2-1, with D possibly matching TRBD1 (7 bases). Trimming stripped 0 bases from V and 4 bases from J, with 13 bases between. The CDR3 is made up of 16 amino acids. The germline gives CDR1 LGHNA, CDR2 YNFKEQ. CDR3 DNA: TGTGCCAGCAGCCAAGATGGCAGGGGGAGGTACAATGAGCAGTTCTTC. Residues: CASSQDGRGRYNEQFF.

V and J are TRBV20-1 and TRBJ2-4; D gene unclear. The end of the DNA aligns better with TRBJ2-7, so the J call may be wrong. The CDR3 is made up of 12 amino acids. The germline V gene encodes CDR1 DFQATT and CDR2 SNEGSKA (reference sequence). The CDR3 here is CSARGPINEQYF. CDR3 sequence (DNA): TGCAGTGCTAGAGGCCCGATCAACGAGCAGTACTTC.

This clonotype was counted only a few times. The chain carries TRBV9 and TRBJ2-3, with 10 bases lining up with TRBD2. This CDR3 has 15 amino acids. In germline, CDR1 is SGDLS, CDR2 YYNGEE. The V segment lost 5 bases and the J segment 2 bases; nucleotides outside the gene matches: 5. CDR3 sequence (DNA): TGTGCCAGCAGGGGAACTAGCGGGGCCACAGATACGCAGTATTTT. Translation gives CASRGTSGATDTQYF.

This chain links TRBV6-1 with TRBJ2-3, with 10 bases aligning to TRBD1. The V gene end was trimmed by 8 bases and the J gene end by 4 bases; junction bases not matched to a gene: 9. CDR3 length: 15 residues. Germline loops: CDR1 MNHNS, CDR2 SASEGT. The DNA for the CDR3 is TGTGCCAGCTCCCGGGACAGGGGTTGGGCAGATACGCAGTATTTT. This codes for CASSRDRGWADTQYF.

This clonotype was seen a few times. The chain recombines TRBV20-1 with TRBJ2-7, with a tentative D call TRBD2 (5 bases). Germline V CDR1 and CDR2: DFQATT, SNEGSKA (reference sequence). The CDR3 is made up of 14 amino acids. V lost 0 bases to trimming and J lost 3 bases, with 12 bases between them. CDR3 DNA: TGCAGTGCTAGAGATCGGCAGGACTTCTACGAGCAGTACTTC. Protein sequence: CSARDRQDFYEQYF.

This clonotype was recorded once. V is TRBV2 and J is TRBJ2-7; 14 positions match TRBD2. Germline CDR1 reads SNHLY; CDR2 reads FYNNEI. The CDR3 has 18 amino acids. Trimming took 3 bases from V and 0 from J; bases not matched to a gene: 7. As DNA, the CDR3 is TGTGCCAGCAGTGATCCCCGACTAGCGGGAGGGGTCTCCTACGAGCAGTACTTC. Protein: CASSDPRLAGGVSYEQYF. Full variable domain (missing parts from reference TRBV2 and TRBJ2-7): EPEVTQTPSHQVTQMGQEVILRCVPISNHLYFYWYRQILGQKVEFLVSFYNNEISEKSEIFDDQFSVERPDGSNFTLKIRSTKLEDSAMYFCASSDPRLAGGVSYEQYFGPGTRLTVT.

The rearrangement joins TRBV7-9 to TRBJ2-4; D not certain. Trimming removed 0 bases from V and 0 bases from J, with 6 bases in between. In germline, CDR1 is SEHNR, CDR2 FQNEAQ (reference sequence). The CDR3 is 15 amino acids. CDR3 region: CASSLAGLAKNIQYF. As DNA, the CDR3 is TGTGCCAGCAGCTTAGCGGGCTTAGCCAAAAACATTCAGTACTTC.

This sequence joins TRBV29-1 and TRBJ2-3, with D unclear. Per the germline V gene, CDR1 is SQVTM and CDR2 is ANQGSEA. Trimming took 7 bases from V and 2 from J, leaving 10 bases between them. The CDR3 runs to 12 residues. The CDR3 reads CSAKDLTDTQYF. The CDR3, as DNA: TGCAGCGCCAAGGACCTCACAGATACGCAGTATTTT.

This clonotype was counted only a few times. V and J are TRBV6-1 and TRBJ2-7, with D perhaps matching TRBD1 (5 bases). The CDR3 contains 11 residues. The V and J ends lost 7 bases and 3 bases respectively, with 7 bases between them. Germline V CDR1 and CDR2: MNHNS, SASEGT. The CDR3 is CASKGVYEQYF. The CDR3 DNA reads TGTGCCAGCAAAGGGGTCTACGAGCAGTACTTC.

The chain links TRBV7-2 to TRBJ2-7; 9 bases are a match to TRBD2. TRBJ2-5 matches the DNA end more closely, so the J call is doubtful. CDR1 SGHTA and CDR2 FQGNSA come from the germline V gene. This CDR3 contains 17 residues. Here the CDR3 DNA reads TGTGCCAGCAGTACCACAGGGACTAGCAGACCCAGCAAGACCCAGTACTTC. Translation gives CASSTTGTSRPSKTQYF.

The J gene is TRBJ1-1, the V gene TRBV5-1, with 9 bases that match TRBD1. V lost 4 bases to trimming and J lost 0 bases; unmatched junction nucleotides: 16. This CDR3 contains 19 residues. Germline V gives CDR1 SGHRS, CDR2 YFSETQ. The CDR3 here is CASSRGTPGQGRLNTEAFF. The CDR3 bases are TGCGCCAGCAGCCGCGGAACACCGGGACAGGGAAGGTTGAACACTGAAGCTTTCTTT.

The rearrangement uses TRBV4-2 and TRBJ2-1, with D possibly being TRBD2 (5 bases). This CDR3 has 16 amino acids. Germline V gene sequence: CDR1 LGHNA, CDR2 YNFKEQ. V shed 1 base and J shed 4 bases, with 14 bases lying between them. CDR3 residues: CASSQAPGLVYNEQFF. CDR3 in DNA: TGTGCCAGCAGCCAAGCGCCGGGATTGGTGTACAATGAGCAGTTCTTC.

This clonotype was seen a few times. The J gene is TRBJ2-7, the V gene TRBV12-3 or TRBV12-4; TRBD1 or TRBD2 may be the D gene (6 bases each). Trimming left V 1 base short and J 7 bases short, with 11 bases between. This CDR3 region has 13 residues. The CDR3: CASSLGGAGEQYF. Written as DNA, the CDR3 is TGTGCCAGCAGTTTAGGGGGGGCGGGTGAGCAGTACTTC.

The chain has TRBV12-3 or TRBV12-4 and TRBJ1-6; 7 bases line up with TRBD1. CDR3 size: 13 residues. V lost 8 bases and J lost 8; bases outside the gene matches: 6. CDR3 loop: CASQGGVYSPLHF. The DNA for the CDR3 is TGTGCCAGCCAGGGGGGGGTTTATTCACCCCTCCACTTT.

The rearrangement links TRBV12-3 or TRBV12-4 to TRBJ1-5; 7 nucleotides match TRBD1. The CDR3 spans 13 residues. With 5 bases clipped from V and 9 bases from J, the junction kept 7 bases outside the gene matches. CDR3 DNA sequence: TGTGCCAGCAGTGACAGGGTGGATTTGCCCCAGCATTTT. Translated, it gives CASSDRVDLPQHF.

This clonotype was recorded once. DNA for the CDR3: TGTGCCAGCAGCTTCGGGTTGGGGGGCCGGTTCGGAGAGACCCAGTACTTC. Translated: CASSFGLGGRFGETQYF. The rearrangement links TRBV7-2 to TRBJ2-7; D may be TRBD1 or TRBD2 (6 bases each). The J call may be in error: the DNA end matches TRBJ2-5 better. This CDR3 has 17 amino acids. CDR1 and CDR2 (germline): SGHTA, FQGNSA.

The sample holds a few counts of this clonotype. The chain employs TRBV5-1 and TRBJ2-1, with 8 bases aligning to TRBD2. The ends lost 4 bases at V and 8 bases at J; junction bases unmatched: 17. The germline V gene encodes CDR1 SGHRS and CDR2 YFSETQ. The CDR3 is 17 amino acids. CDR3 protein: CASSAGRVGLAPHEQFF. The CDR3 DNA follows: TGCGCCAGCAGCGCCGGCCGGGTTGGACTAGCCCCCCATGAGCAGTTCTTC.

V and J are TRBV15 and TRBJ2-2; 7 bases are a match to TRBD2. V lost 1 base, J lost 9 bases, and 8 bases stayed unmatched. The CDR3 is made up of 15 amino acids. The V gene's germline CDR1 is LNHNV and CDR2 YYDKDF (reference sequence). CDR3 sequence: CATSRGGTTAWELFF. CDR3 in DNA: TGTGCCACCAGCAGAGGAGGGACTACGGCATGGGAGCTGTTTTTT.

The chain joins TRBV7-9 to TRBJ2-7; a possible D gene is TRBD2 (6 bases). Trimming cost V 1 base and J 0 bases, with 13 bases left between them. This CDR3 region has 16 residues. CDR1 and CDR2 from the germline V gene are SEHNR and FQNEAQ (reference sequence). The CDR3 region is CASSLVGGRDSYEQYF. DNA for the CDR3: TGTGCCAGCAGCTTAGTGGGGGGAAGGGACTCCTACGAGCAGTACTTC. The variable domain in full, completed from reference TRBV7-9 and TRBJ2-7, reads DTGVSQNPRHKITKRGQNVTFRCDPISEHNRLYWYRQTLGQGPEFLTYFQNEAQLEKSRLLSDRFSAERPKGSFSTLEIQRTEQGDSAMYLCASSLVGGRDSYEQYFGPGTRLTVT.

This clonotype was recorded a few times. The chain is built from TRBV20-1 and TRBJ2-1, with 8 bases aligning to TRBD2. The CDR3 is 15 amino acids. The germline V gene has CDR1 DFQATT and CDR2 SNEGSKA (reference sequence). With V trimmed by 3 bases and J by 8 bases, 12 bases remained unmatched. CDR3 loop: CSASTLPGLAYEQFF. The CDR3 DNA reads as TGCAGTGCTAGTACTCTCCCTGGACTAGCTTATGAGCAGTTCTTC.

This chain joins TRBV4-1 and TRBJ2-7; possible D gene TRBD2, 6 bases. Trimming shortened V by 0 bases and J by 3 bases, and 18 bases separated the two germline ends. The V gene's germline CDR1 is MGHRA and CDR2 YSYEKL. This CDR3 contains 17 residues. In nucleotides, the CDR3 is TGCGCCAGCAGCCAAGAGTTGGGGGGTTTGGGATACTACGAGCAGTACTTC. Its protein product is CASSQELGGLGYYEQYF.

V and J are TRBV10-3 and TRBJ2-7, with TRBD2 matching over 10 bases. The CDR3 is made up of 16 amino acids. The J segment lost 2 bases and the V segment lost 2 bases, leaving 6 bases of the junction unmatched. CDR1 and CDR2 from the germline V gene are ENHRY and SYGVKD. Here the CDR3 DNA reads TGTGCCATCAGTGAGCCGACTAGCGGGTCCCCCTACGAGCAGTACTTC. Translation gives CAISEPTSGSPYEQYF.

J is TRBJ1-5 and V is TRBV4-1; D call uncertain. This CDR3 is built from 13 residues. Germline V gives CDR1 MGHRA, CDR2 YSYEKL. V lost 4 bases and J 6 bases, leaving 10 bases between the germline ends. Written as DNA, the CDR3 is TGCGCCAGCAGCCCTACTATCGGTCAGCCCCAGCATTTT. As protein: CASSPTIGQPQHF.

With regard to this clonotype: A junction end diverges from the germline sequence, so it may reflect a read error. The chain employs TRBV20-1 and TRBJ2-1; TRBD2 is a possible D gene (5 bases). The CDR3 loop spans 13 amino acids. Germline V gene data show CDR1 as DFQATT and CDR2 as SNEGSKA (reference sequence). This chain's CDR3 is CSAVGVLYKEQFF. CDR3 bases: TGCAGTGCTGTCGGGGTCCTCTACAAGGAGCAGTTCTTC.

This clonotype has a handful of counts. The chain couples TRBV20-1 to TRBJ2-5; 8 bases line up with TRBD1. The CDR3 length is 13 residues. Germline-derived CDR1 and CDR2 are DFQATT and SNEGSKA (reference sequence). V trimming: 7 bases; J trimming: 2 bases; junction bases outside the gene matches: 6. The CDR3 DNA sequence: TGCAGTGTAGGACAGGGCCCACAAGAGACCCAGTACTTC. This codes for CSVGQGPQETQYF.

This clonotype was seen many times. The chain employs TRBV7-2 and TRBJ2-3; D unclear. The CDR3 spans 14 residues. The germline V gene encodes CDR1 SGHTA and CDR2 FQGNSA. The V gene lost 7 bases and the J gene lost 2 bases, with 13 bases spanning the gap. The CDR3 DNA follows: TGTGCCAGCAATACACCAGAGTTCACAGATACGCAGTATTTT. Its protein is CASNTPEFTDTQYF.

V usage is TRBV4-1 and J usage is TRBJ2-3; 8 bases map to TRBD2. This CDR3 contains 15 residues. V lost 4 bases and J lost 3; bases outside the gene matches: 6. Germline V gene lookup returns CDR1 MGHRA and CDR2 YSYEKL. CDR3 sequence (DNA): TGCGCCAGCAGCCGGACTAGCTTTGTGACAGATACGCAGTATTTT. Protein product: CASSRTSFVTDTQYF.

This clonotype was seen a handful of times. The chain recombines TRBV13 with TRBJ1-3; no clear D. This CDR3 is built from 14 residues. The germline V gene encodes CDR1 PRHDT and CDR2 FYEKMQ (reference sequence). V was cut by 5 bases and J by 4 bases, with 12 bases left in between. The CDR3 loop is CASSNRHPGNTIYF. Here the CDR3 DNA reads TGTGCCAGCAGCAACCGTCACCCAGGAAACACCATATATTTT.

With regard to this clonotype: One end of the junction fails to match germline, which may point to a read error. The CDR3 sequence is CASSETIAKYGYTF. CDR3 in DNA: TGTGCCAGCAGTGAGACTATTGCTAAATATGGCTACACCTTC. The V gene is TRBV2, the J gene TRBJ1-2; D call uncertain. Germline V gene lookup returns CDR1 SNHLY and CDR2 FYNNEI. The CDR3 spans 14 residues.

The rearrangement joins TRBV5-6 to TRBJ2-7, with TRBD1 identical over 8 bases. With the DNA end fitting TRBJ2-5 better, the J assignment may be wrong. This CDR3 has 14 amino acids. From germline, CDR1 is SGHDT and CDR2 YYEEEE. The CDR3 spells CASSIRTGKETQYF. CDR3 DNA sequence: TGTGCCAGCAGCATAAGGACAGGGAAGGAGACCCAGTACTTC.